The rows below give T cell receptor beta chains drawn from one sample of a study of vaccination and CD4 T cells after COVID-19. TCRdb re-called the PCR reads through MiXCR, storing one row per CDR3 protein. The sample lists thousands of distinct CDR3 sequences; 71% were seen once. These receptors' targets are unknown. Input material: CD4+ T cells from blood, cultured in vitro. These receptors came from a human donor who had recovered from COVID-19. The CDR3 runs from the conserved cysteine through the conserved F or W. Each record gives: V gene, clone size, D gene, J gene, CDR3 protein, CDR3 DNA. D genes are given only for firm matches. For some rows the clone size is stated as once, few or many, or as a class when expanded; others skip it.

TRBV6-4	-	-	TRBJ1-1	CASSNTLNTEAFF	TGTGCCAGCAGTAATACACTGAACACTGAAGCTTTCTTT
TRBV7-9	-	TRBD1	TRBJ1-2	CASSSPGTGVAGYTF	TGTGCCAGCAGCTCACCCGGGACAGGGGTGGCTGGCTACACCTTC
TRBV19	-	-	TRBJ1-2	CASRSEGGRDYGYTF	TGTGCCAGTAGAAGCGAGGGCGGACGGGACTATGGCTACACCTTC
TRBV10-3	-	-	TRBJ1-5	CAIGGLGSNQPQHF	TGTGCCATCGGGGGGCTAGGAAGCAATCAGCCCCAGCATTTT
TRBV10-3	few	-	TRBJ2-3	CAITQGSMADTQYF	TGTGCCATCACCCAGGGTTCAATGGCAGATACGCAGTATTTT
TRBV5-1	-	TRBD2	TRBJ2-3	CASSFSGGGTDTQYF	TGCGCCAGCAGCTTTAGCGGGGGAGGCACAGATACGCAGTATTTT
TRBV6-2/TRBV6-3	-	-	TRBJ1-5	CASSFRSGANQPQHF	TGTGCCAGCAGTTTTAGGTCAGGGGCCAATCAGCCCCAGCATTTT
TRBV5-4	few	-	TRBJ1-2	CASTFSHNYGYTF	TGTGCCAGCACCTTCTCACATAACTATGGCTACACCTTC
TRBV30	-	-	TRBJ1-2	CAWSVQANYGYTF	TGTGCCTGGAGTGTACAGGCTAACTATGGCTACACCTTC
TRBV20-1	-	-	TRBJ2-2	CSARQEANTGELFF	TGCAGTGCTAGGCAAGAAGCGAACACCGGGGAGCTGTTTTTT
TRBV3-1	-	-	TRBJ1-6	CASSQGSLLRDGPLHF	TGTGCCAGCAGCCAAGGTAGTCTCCTTCGGGACGGACCCCTCCACTTT
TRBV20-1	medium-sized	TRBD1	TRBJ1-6	CSARERQGQSDSPLHF	TGCAGTGCTAGAGAAAGACAGGGGCAATCGGATTCACCCCTCCACTTT
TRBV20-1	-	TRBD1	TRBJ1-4	CSSSPLATGMREKLFF	TGCAGTAGCTCCCCTCTAGCGACAGGGATGAGGGAAAAACTGTTTTTT
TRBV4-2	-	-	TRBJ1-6	CASSQDPWQGRPLHF	TGTGCCAGCAGCCAAGACCCTTGGCAGGGACGACCCCTCCACTTT
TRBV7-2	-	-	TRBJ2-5	CASSLDTKTQYF	TGTGCCAGCAGCTTAGACACCAAGACCCAGTACTTC